The rows below give T cell receptor beta chains drawn from one sample of a study of identical twins. TCRdb re-called the 5' RACE reads through MiXCR, storing one row per CDR3 protein. The repertoire includes approximately 700,000 distinct CDR3 sequences, about 20% of them detected once, and 10% to 15% sits in the top ten. Separately, the same data were catalogued under a study of T cells expressing NK-cell markers.

What was sequenced was PBMCs. Receptors originate from a woman younger than 30 in good health. The CDR3 runs from the conserved cysteine through the conserved F or W. A D gene is named only where the DNA matches it firmly. Clone size is shown for a subset of rows, as once, few, many or a class of expanded clone.

clone_size: NA
v_call: TRBV18
cdr3_length: 15
j_call: TRBJ2-7
d_call: NA
cdr3_aa: CASSLTTALPSEQYF
cdr3_nt: TGTGCCAGCTCACTCACTACGGCCCTCCCGAGCGAGCAGTACTTC

clone_size: NA
v_call: TRBV4-3
cdr3_length: 15
j_call: TRBJ2-7
d_call: NA
cdr3_aa: CASSRSAGGTYEQYF
cdr3_nt: TGCGCCAGCAGCCGTTCGGCGGGTGGTACCTACGAGCAGTACTTC

clone_size: NA
v_call: TRBV5-1
cdr3_length: 14
j_call: TRBJ1-1
d_call: NA
cdr3_aa: CASSVTRVETEAFF
cdr3_nt: TGCGCCAGCAGCGTTACCAGGGTCGAGACTGAAGCTTTCTTT

clone_size: NA
v_call: TRBV9
cdr3_length: 18
j_call: TRBJ2-3
d_call: TRBD2
cdr3_aa: CASSAAPGPGLAGDTQYF
cdr3_nt: TGTGCCAGCAGCGCCGCACCTGGCCCGGGACTAGCGGGAGATACGCAGTATTTT

clone_size: many
v_call: TRBV20-1
cdr3_length: 16
j_call: TRBJ1-2
d_call: NA
cdr3_aa: CSARGPRGELNYGYTF
cdr3_nt: TGCAGTGCTAGAGGGCCCCGAGGGGAACTGAACTATGGCTACACCTTC

clone_size: NA
v_call: TRBV7-9
cdr3_length: 15
j_call: TRBJ2-3
d_call: TRBD1
cdr3_aa: CASSAGTANTDTQYF
cdr3_nt: TGTGCCAGCAGCGCCGGGACAGCTAACACAGATACGCAGTATTTT

clone_size: few
v_call: TRBV20-1
cdr3_length: 14
j_call: TRBJ1-2
d_call: NA
cdr3_aa: CSASPPGKDGGYTF
cdr3_nt: TGCAGTGCTAGTCCCCCAGGGAAAGATGGTGGCTACACCTTC

clone_size: NA
v_call: TRBV20-1
cdr3_length: 13
j_call: TRBJ1-2
d_call: NA
cdr3_aa: CSAREQINYGYTF
cdr3_nt: TGCAGTGCTAGAGAACAGATTAACTATGGCTACACCTTC

clone_size: few
v_call: TRBV20-1
cdr3_length: 15
j_call: TRBJ1-2
d_call: NA
cdr3_aa: CSASNSGSKWNGYTF
cdr3_nt: TGCAGTGCTAGTAACTCAGGGAGTAAGTGGAATGGCTACACCTTC

clone_size: NA
v_call: TRBV24-1
cdr3_length: 14
j_call: TRBJ2-1
d_call: TRBD2
cdr3_aa: CATSERGGPDEQFF
cdr3_nt: TGTGCCACCAGTGAGCGGGGGGGCCCCGATGAGCAGTTCTTC

clone_size: few
v_call: TRBV20-1
cdr3_length: 13
j_call: TRBJ2-7
d_call: NA
cdr3_aa: CSAPHSGAKEQYF
cdr3_nt: TGCAGTGCTCCCCATTCAGGGGCAAAAGAGCAGTACTTC

clone_size: NA
v_call: TRBV5-5
cdr3_length: 14
j_call: TRBJ2-3
d_call: NA
cdr3_aa: CASSLVIITNTQYF
cdr3_nt: TGTGCCAGCAGCTTGGTAATTATCACGAATACGCAGTATTTT

clone_size: NA
v_call: TRBV9
cdr3_length: 14
j_call: TRBJ2-6
d_call: NA
cdr3_aa: CASSVGSGANVLTF
cdr3_nt: TGTGCCAGCAGCGTGGGGTCCGGGGCCAACGTCCTGACTTTC

clone_size: few
v_call: TRBV4-2
cdr3_length: 13
j_call: TRBJ1-4
d_call: NA
cdr3_aa: CASSQALNEKLFF
cdr3_nt: TGTGCCAGCAGCCAAGCCCTTAATGAAAAACTGTTTTTT

clone_size: few
v_call: TRBV10-3
cdr3_length: 13
j_call: TRBJ1-1
d_call: NA
cdr3_aa: CAIRMQEYTEAFF
cdr3_nt: TGTGCCATCAGAATGCAGGAGTACACTGAAGCTTTCTTT

clone_size: NA
v_call: TRBV15
cdr3_length: 14
j_call: TRBJ2-2
d_call: NA
cdr3_aa: CATSGSGLSGELFF
cdr3_nt: TGTGCCACCAGCGGGTCTGGACTGTCTGGGGAGCTGTTTTTT

clone_size: NA
v_call: TRBV7-8
cdr3_length: 17
j_call: TRBJ1-2
d_call: NA
cdr3_aa: CASSLSRVARGGGGYTF
cdr3_nt: TGTGCCAGCAGCTTATCTCGTGTCGCCAGGGGCGGTGGTGGCTACACCTTC

clone_size: NA
v_call: TRBV15
cdr3_length: 16
j_call: TRBJ1-4
d_call: TRBD1
cdr3_aa: CATSRGDRGSNEKLFF
cdr3_nt: TGTGCCACCAGCAGAGGGGACAGGGGGTCAAATGAAAAACTGTTTTTT

clone_size: few
v_call: TRBV12-3/TRBV12-4
cdr3_length: 14
j_call: TRBJ2-5
d_call: NA
cdr3_aa: CASSLGGVWETQYF
cdr3_nt: TGTGCCAGCAGTCTAGGGGGTGTCTGGGAGACCCAGTACTTC

clone_size: NA
v_call: TRBV12-3/TRBV12-4
cdr3_length: 13
j_call: TRBJ1-4
d_call: NA
cdr3_aa: CASTRQRGEKLFF
cdr3_nt: TGTGCCAGCACCAGACAGAGGGGTGAAAAACTGTTTTTT

clone_size: few
v_call: TRBV25-1
cdr3_length: 14
j_call: TRBJ2-1
d_call: TRBD2
cdr3_aa: CASSEWEREGEQFF
cdr3_nt: TGTGCCAGCAGTGAATGGGAGCGGGAGGGTGAGCAGTTCTTC